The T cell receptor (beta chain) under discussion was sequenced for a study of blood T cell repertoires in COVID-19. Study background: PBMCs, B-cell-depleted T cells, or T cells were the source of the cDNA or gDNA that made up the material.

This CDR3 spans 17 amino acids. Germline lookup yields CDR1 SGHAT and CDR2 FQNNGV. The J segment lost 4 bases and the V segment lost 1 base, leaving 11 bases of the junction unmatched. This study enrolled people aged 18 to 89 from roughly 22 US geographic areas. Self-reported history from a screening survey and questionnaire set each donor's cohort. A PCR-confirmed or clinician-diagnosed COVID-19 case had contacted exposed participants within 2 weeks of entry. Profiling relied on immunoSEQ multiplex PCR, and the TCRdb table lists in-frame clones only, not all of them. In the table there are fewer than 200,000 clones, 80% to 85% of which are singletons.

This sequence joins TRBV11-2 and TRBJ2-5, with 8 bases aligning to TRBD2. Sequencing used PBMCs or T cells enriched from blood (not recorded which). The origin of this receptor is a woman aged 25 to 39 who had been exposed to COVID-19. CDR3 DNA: TGTGCCAGCAGCTTAGCGATCTCCAGCGGGGGAGGAGAGACCCAGTACTTC. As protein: CASSLAISSGGGETQYF. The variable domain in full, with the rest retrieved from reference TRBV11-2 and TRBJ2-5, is EAGVAQSPRYKIIEKRQSVAFWCNPISGHATLYWYQQILGQGPKLLIQFQNNGVVDDSQLPKDRFSAERLKGVDSTLKIQPAKLEDSAVYLCASSLAISSGGGETQYFGPGTRLLVL.